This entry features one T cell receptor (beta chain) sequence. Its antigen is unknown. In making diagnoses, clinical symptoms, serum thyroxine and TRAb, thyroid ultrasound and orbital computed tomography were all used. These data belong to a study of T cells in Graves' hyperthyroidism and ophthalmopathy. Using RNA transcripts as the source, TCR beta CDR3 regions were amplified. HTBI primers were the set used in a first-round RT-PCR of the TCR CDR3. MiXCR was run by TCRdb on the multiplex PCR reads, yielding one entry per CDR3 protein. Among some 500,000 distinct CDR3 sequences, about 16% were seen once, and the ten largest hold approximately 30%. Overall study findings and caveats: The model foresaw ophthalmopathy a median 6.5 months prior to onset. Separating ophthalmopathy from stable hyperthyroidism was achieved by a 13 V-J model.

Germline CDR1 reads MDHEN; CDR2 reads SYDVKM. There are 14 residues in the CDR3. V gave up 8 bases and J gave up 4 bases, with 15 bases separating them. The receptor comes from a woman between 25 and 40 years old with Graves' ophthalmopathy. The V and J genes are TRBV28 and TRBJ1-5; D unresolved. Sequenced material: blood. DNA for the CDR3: TGTGCCAGCGGACCCCCGGTAGTTAATCAGCCCCAGCATTTT. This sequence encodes CASGPPVVNQPQHF.